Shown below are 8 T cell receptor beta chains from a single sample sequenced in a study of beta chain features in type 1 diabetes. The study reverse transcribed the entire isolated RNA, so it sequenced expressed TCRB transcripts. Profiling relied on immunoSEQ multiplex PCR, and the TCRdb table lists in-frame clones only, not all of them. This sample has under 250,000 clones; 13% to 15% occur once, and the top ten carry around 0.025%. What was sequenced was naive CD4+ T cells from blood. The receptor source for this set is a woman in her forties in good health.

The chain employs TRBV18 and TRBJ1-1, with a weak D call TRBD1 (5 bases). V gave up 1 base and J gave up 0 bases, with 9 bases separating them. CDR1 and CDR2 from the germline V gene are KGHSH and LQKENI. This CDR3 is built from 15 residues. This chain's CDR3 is CASSPRDSVNTEAFF. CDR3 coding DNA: TGTGCCAGCTCACCACGCGACAGTGTGAACACTGAAGCTTTCTTT.

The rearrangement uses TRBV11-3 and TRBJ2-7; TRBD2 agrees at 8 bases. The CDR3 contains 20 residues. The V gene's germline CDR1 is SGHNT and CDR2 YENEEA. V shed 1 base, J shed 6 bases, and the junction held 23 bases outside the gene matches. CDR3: CASSLVRSILITGTRAEQYF. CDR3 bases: TGTGCCAGCAGCTTAGTCCGCTCGATCCTAATTACCGGGACTAGAGCCGAGCAGTACTTC.

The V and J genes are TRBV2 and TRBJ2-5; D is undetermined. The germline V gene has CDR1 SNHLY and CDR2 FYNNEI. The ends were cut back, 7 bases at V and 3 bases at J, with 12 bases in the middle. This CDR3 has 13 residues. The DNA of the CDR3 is TGTGCCAGCATGAATAGTGAGAAAGAGACCCAGTACTTC. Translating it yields CASMNSEKETQYF.

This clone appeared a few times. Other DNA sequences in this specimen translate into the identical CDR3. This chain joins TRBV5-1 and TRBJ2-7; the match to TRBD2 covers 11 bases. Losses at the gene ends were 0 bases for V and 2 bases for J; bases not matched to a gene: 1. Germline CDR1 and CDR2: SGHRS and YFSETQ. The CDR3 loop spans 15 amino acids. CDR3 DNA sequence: TGCGCCAGCAGCTTGGGTAGCGGGGGGGCCTACGAGCAGTACTTC. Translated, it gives CASSLGSGGAYEQYF.

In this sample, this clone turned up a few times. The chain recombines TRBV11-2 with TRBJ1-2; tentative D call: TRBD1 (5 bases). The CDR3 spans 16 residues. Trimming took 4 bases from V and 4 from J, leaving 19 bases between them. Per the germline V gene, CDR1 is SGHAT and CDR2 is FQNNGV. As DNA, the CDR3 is TGTGCCAGCAGCTCCACCCAGGGCTTCCCTATCTATGGCTACACCTTC. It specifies CASSSTQGFPIYGYTF.

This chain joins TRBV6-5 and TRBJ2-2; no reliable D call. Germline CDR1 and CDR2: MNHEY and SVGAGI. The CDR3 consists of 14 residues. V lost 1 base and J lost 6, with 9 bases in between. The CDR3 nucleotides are TGTGCCAGCAGTTACTGGCACGAGGCCGGGGAGCTGTTTTTT. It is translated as CASSYWHEAGELFF.

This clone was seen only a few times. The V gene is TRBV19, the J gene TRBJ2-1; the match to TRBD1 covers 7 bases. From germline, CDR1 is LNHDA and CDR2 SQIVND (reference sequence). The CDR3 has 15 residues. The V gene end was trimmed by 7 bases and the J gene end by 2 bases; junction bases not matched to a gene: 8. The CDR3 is CASMGQTDTYNEQFF. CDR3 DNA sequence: TGTGCCAGTATGGGACAGACCGACACCTACAATGAGCAGTTCTTC. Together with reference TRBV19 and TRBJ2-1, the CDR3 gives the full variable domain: DGGITQSPKYLFRKEGQNVTLSCEQNLNHDAMYWYRQDPGQGLRLIYYSQIVNDFQKGDIAEGYSVSREKKESFPLTVTSAQKNPTAFYLCASMGQTDTYNEQFFGPGTRLTVL.

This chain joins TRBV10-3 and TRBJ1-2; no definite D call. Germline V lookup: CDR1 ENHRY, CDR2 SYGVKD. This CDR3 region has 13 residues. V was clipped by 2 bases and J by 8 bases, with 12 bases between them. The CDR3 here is CAISETSGSGYTF. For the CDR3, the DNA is TGTGCCATCAGTGAGACTTCGGGATCGGGCTACACCTTC.